The clone carrying this T cell receptor (beta chain) was detected ten times or more. Its antigen is unidentified. Per germline, CDR1 DFQATT and CDR2 SNEGSKA (reference sequence). Trimming shortened V by 5 bases and J by 2 bases, and 14 bases separated the two germline ends. The CDR3 consists of 14 residues. A sample-barcoded 5' primer and a J-beta primer mix were used in a second PCR of roughly 7 to 11 cycles. Every sample gave at least 2.5 million paired-end reads containing CDR3. TCRdb re-called the 5' RACE reads with MiXCR, one entry per CDR3 protein. The table has around 800,000 distinct CDR3 sequences, 55% to 65% seen once. These data originate in a study of blood T cells in healthy people across ages. Study-level findings and limits: A conclusive naive versus antigen-experienced comparison was prevented by the unsorted PBMCs.

This sequence joins TRBV20-1 and TRBJ2-3; TRBD1 might be the D (5 bases). The receptor was isolated from a young man in good health. Sequencing was carried out using blood. This chain's CDR3 is CSALPDSYTDTQYF. CDR3 coding DNA: TGCAGTGCTCTTCCTGACAGCTACACAGATACGCAGTATTTT.